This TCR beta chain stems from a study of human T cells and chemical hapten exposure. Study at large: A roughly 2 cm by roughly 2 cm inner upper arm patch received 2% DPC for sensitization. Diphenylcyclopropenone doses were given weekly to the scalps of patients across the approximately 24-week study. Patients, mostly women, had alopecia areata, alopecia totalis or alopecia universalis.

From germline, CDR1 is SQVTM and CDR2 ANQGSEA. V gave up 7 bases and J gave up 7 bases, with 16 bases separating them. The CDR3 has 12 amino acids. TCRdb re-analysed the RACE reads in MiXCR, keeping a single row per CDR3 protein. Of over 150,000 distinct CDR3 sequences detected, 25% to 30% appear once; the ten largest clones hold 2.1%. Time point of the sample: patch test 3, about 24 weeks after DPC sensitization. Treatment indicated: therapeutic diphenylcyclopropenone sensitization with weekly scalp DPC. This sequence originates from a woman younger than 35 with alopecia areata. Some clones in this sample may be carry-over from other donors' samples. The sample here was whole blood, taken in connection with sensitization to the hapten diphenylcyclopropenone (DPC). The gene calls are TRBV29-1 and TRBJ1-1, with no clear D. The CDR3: CSALSDGYEAFF. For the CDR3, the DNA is TGCAGCGCCCTTTCTGACGGCTATGAAGCTTTCTTT.